This note documents a single T cell receptor beta chain sequence. The antigen remains undetermined. This record belongs to a study of Ad26.COV2.S vaccination and SARS-CoV-2 variants. Study context: Ad26.COV2.S, an intramuscular injection, was given once or twice 56 days apart.

Treatment of the sample: over 15 received Ad26.COV2.S at low or high dose, single or two shots; roughly five received placebo; per-sample allocation not given. The samples were gathered on day 63 after the first injection of vaccine or placebo. TCRdb's copy holds only in-frame clones and misses some; the assay was immunoSEQ multiplex PCR. The data contain roughly 300,000 clones, approximately 90% of them singletons. CDR1 and CDR2 (germline): GTSNPN, SVGIG (reference sequence). After removal of 3 bases from V and 0 bases from J, the junction contained 6 bases not matched to a gene. This CDR3 is built from 16 residues. Points from the study as a whole: The TCR-based breadth and depth measures might underestimate overall T cell responses.

The source is a person aged 18-65 years who received the Ad26.COV2.S COVID-19 vaccine or a placebo. Source: peripheral blood, taken in a trial of Ad26.COV2.S vaccine versus placebo. The chain employs TRBV30 and TRBJ1-3; 9 positions agree with TRBD1. The CDR3 spells CAWRGQGNFSGNTIYF. The DNA of the CDR3 is TGTGCCTGGAGGGGACAGGGAAATTTCTCTGGAAACACCATATATTTT.